The T cell receptor (beta chain) described here comes from a study of shared clonotypes between healthy human individuals. Selected positively for CCR7 and CD45RO-negative, naive CD8 cells excluded terminally differentiated effector memory CD45RA+ cells. Study conclusions and caveats: Among non-shared clonotypes, generation probabilities were lower than among those shared by all four donors. Richness estimates generally favored naive over memory subsets. The diversity represented, both genetic and in exposure history, was limited by few donors.

Every subset's genomic DNA went evenly onto several immunoSEQ plates. Profiled with immunoSEQ multiplex PCR; TCRdb holds only in-frame clones, not every one. The data hold approximately 840,000 clones, with 95% to 97% observed a single time. In regard to this clone: Its target is not known.

With 8 bases removed from V and 0 bases from J, the gap between germline ends came to 11 bases. The CDR3 extends over 13 amino acids. CDR1 is SGHVS, CDR2 FQNEAQ, per germline. The chain employs TRBV7-8 and TRBJ2-7; weak D call: TRBD1 (6 bases). The sequenced sample consisted of naive CD8+ T cells sorted from blood. The sequence came from a man under 40 in good health. The CDR3 coding sequence is TGTGCCAGCGGCACAGGGCCCTCCTACGAGCAGTACTTC. Encoded protein: CASGTGPSYEQYF.